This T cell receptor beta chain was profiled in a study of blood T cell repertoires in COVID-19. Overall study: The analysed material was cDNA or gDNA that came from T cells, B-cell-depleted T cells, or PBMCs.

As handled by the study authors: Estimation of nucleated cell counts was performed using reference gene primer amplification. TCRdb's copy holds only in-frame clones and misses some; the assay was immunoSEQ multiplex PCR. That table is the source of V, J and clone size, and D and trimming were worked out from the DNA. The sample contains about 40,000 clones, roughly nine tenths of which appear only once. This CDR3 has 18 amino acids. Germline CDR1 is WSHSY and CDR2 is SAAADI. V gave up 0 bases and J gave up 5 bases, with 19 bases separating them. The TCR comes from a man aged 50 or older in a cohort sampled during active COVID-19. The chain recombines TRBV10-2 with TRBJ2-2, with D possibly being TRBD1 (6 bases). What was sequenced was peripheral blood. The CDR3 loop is CASSESTDPTQGTGELFF. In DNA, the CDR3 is TGCGCCAGCAGTGAGTCGACGGACCCTACCCAGGGGACCGGGGAGCTGTTTTTT.